This passage covers 19 T cell receptor beta chains from one sample sequenced in a study of molecular identifiers for immune sequencing clone quantification. TCRdb re-derived calls from the PCR reads in MiXCR, one entry per CDR3 protein. The table has about 54,000 distinct CDR3 sequences, less than 25% seen once. The specimen sequenced was naive CD8+ T cells from blood, with Jurkat cell RNA spiked in. The subset here: FACS-sorted CD8+CD4-CCR7+CD45RA+ naive T cells. These receptors all come from a human donor in good health. Some libraries in this study had Jurkat cell RNA spiked in.

This clonotype was seen a few times. The V call is TRBV27, the J call TRBJ2-3; 9 bases are shared with TRBD2. CDR3 size: 16 residues. Germline values: CDR1 MNHEY, CDR2 SMNVEV (reference sequence). V was pared by 2 bases and J by 3 bases, with 6 bases of the junction left unmatched. This CDR3 reads CASSLLAGISTDTQYF. For the CDR3, the DNA is TGTGCCAGCAGTTTACTAGCGGGAATTTCGACAGATACGCAGTATTTT.

This clonotype was picked up a small number of times. CDR3 DNA sequence: TGCAGTGCTAGAGCGGGGAGCTCCTACGAGCAGTACTTC. It translates to CSARAGSSYEQYF. The V and J genes are TRBV20-1 and TRBJ2-7, with a tentative D call TRBD2 (5 bases). The germline V gene encodes CDR1 DFQATT and CDR2 SNEGSKA (reference sequence). This CDR3 is built from 13 residues. V was pared by 1 base and J by 0 bases, with 7 bases between.

This clonotype came up many times. V is TRBV19 and J is TRBJ2-2; D is undetermined. CDR3 length: 14 amino acids. The germline V gene encodes CDR1 LNHDA and CDR2 SQIVND (reference sequence). Between the trimmed V and J ends, which lost 3 bases and 6 bases, there was a span of 11 bases. Here the CDR3 DNA reads TGTGCCAGTAGTATCGCTCTCGGGCCCGGGGAGCTGTTTTTT. Translation: CASSIALGPGELFF.

This rearrangement joins TRBV27 to TRBJ2-3; a possible D gene is TRBD1 (5 bases). The V and J ends lost 4 bases and 0 bases respectively, with 14 bases between them. The CDR3 has 16 residues. Germline assignment: CDR1 MNHEY and CDR2 SMNVEV (reference sequence). DNA for the CDR3: TGTGCCAGCAGTTCGCCCCCCTCAGGGAGCACAGATACGCAGTATTTT. Amino acids: CASSSPPSGSTDTQYF.

V and J are TRBV11-2 and TRBJ2-2; D unclear. The V end lost 5 bases, the J end lost 3 bases, and 16 bases lay between the germline ends. CDR1 is SGHAT, CDR2 FQNNGV, per germline. This CDR3 comprises 16 residues. DNA of the CDR3: TGTGCCAGCAGCCGGGTCCCAGGCAGCGACACCGGGGAGCTGTTTTTT. It specifies CASSRVPGSDTGELFF.

Turning to this clonotype: A read error may account for a junction end that differs from germline. The chain is built from TRBV29-1 and TRBJ1-6, with D unresolved. The CDR3 spans 17 residues. Germline CDR1 reads SQVTM; CDR2 reads ANQGSEA. The CDR3 nucleotides are TGCAGCGTTGAAGATCTTAGGCCGTGGGTGGTGAATTCATCCCTCCACTTT. Protein: CSVEDLRPWVVNSSLHF.

Worth noting for this clonotype: This may stem from a read error, because a much larger clone lies one nucleotide away. The V call is TRBV7-6, the J call TRBJ2-1; D ambiguous. V lost 5 bases to trimming and J lost 11 bases, with 16 bases between them. This CDR3 region has 13 residues. Per germline, CDR1 SGHVS and CDR2 FNYEAQ. The DNA for the CDR3 is TGTGCCAGCAGCCAGACCAGGATGGATAAGCAGTTCTTC. This gives the protein CASSQTRMDKQFF. The variable domain in full, completed from reference TRBV7-6 and TRBJ2-1, reads GAGVSQSPRYKVTKRGQDVALRCDPISGHVSLYWYRQALGQGPEFLTYFNYEAQQDKSGLPNDRFSAERPEGSISTLTIQRTEQRDSAMYRCASSQTRMDKQFFGPGTRLTVL.

This clonotype was picked up many times. This chain connects TRBV21-1 to TRBJ2-5; the D call TRBD2 from the table was never checked on the DNA. TRBV21-1 is shown as a pseudogene. This CDR3 has 15 residues. The CDR3 is CASSNPRTRPQTQYF. The CDR3 coding sequence is TGTGCCAGCAGCAATCCACGCACTAGGCCCCAGACCCAGTACTTC.

The sample holds many counts of this clonotype. The chain has TRBV2 and TRBJ1-2; unclear D gene. The CDR3 totals 17 residues. Looked up from germline, CDR1 is SNHLY and CDR2 is FYNNEI. Trimming pared 8 bases from V and 0 bases from J, leaving 22 bases between. CDR3 sequence: CASLSGLLVPANYGYTF. DNA for the CDR3: TGTGCCAGCCTGAGTGGTTTGTTGGTTCCGGCTAACTATGGCTACACCTTC.

This chain links TRBV19 with TRBJ1-1, with D maybe TRBD1 (6 bases). Germline CDR1 is LNHDA and CDR2 is SQIVND (reference sequence). This CDR3 is built from 12 residues. V lost 5 bases and J lost 8, with 12 bases in between. CDR3 nucleotide sequence: TGTGCCAGTAGTCAACCGACAGGCGAAGCTTTCTTT. Translation: CASSQPTGEAFF.

The rearrangement uses TRBV11-2 and TRBJ2-1; the D is unclear. Germline CDR1 is SGHAT and CDR2 is FQNNGV. The CDR3 spans 13 residues. V was shortened by 0 bases and J by 5 bases, with 5 bases between the two germline ends. The CDR3 is CASSLEGNNEQFF. The DNA of the CDR3 is TGTGCCAGCAGCTTAGAGGGCAACAATGAGCAGTTCTTC.

This clonotype came up many times. The chain has TRBV30 and TRBJ2-5; the D gene is possibly TRBD2 (7 bases). The CDR3 has 16 residues. Trimming took off 1 base at V and 4 bases at J, with 19 bases between the two ends. Germline CDR1 GTSNPN, CDR2 SVGIG (reference sequence). Written as DNA, the CDR3 is TGTGCCTGGAGTGGGGGTTTAAGGGGGGGCGGAGAGACCCAGTACTTC. Protein product: CAWSGGLRGGGETQYF.

This clonotype was seen a few times. A much larger clone sits a single nucleotide away, making a read error possible. The chain joins TRBV5-1 to TRBJ2-7; possible D gene TRBD2, 5 bases. The CDR3 is 14 residues long. The germline CDR1 and CDR2 sequences are SGHRS and YFSETQ. V lost 0 bases, J lost 6 bases, and 13 bases lay in between. The chain's CDR3 is CASSLACRTGEQYF. The CDR3 DNA reads TGCGCCAGCAGCTTGGCGTGCAGGACTGGCGAGCAGTACTTC. Full variable domain (missing parts from reference TRBV5-1 and TRBJ2-7): KAGVTQTPRYLIKTRGQQVTLSCSPISGHRSVSWYQQTPGQGLQFLFEYFSETQRNKGNFPGRFSGRQFSNSRSEMNVSTLELGDSALYLCASSLACRTGEQYFGPGTRLTVT.

This clonotype turned up a few times. CDR3 nucleotides: TGCGCCAGCAGCCAAGGGACTAGCAGTGAGCAGTTCTTC. Amino acid sequence: CASSQGTSSEQFF. The chain combines TRBV4-3 with TRBJ2-1; 8 bases are a match to TRBD2. V was clipped by 1 base and J by 9 bases; unmatched bases: 2. CDR1 is LGHNA, CDR2 YSLEER, per germline. This CDR3 is built from 13 residues.

This chain joins TRBV7-2 and TRBJ2-7, with D unresolved. There are 14 residues in the CDR3. Germline lookup yields CDR1 SGHTA and CDR2 FQGNSA. The V end was cut by 1 base, the J end by 1 base, with 8 bases between. CDR3 amino acids: CASSLVCPSYEQYF. CDR3 DNA: TGTGCCAGCAGCTTAGTTTGTCCTTCCTACGAGCAGTACTTC.

In its sample, this clonotype was seen once. A much larger clone differs from this one at a single base, so this may be a read error. The chain carries TRBV30 and TRBJ2-7; TRBD2 might be the D (5 bases). From germline, CDR1 is GTSNPN and CDR2 SVGIG (reference sequence). The CDR3 has 14 residues. The V gene lost 1 base and the J gene lost 3 bases, with 13 bases spanning the gap. The CDR3 spells CAWSAGRGDYEQYF. DNA for the CDR3: TGTGCCTGGAGTGCCGGACGGGGAGACTACGAGCAGTACTTC.

As for this clonotype: Possible read error: a much larger clone is one base away. The V and J genes are TRBV6-2 or TRBV6-3 and TRBJ2-3; tentative D call: TRBD2 (5 bases). Looked up from germline, CDR1 is MNHEY and CDR2 is SVGEGT. CDR3 size: 20 residues. The CDR3 DNA sequence: TGTGCCAGCAGTTACTCTTTAGCCCCTACGACCAGCGGTAGCACAGCTACGCAGTATTTT. Its protein is CASSYSLAPTTSGSTATQYF.

This clonotype was recorded a few times. The gene calls are TRBV28 and TRBJ2-7; TRBD2 matches 12 bases. V dropped 1 base and J dropped 6; count of bases not matched to a gene: 4. Germline CDR1 MDHEN, CDR2 SYDVKM. This CDR3 spans 15 amino acids. CDR3 nucleotides: TGTGCCAGCAGTTTATTGTTGACTAGCGGGAGCGAGCAGTACTTC. This gives the protein CASSLLLTSGSEQYF.

This rearrangement joins TRBV27 to TRBJ2-2; TRBD2 matches at 12 bases. V dropped 0 bases and J dropped 3; count of bases not matched to a gene: 8. The CDR3 runs 19 residues. In germline, CDR1 is MNHEY, CDR2 SMNVEV (reference sequence). The CDR3 loop is CASSLSLAGGLWDTGELFF. In DNA, the CDR3 is TGTGCCAGCAGTTTATCTCTAGCGGGAGGGCTTTGGGACACCGGGGAGCTGTTTTTT.